The rows below give T cell receptor beta chains drawn from one sample of a study of shared clonotypes between healthy human individuals. Sequencing was performed with immunoSEQ multiplex PCR; in TCRdb, only in-frame clones are kept and a portion is missing. The sample holds 650,000 to 800,000 clones, approximately 90% seen once. The sample consisted of naive CD8+ T cells sorted from blood. The receptors shown here come from a man between 25 and 39 years old in good health. Each CDR3 is given with its conserved first and last residue. D genes are given only for firm matches. Some rows have no size entry. The others give once, few or many, or a class for an expanded clone.

d_call: -
j_call: TRBJ1-3
clone_size: -
v_call: TRBV9
cdr3_aa: CASGTGNTIYF
cdr3_nt: TGTGCCAGCGGGACTGGAAACACCATATATTTT

d_call: TRBD2
j_call: TRBJ2-7
clone_size: -
v_call: TRBV7-9
cdr3_aa: CASSFHSGRPSFEQYF
cdr3_nt: TGTGCCAGCAGCTTCCATAGCGGGAGGCCCTCCTTCGAGCAGTACTTC

d_call: -
j_call: TRBJ2-1
clone_size: -
v_call: TRBV10-2
cdr3_aa: CASSESVWEQFF
cdr3_nt: TGCGCCAGCAGTGAGTCGGTGTGGGAGCAGTTCTTC

d_call: -
j_call: TRBJ2-3
clone_size: once
v_call: TRBV6-6
cdr3_aa: CASSFSREHDTQYF
cdr3_nt: TGTGCCAGCAGTTTTAGCCGAGAACATGATACGCAGTATTTT

d_call: TRBD1
j_call: TRBJ2-7
clone_size: few
v_call: TRBV4-1
cdr3_aa: CASSQEGQGYEQYF
cdr3_nt: TGCGCCAGCAGCCAAGAGGGACAGGGCTACGAGCAGTACTTC

d_call: TRBD2
j_call: TRBJ2-7
clone_size: -
v_call: TRBV7-9
cdr3_aa: CASSWGTSGPTYEQYF
cdr3_nt: TGTGCCAGCAGCTGGGGGACTAGCGGACCAACCTACGAGCAGTACTTC

d_call: -
j_call: TRBJ1-1
clone_size: -
v_call: TRBV30
cdr3_aa: CAQGAGKGNTEAFF
cdr3_nt: TGTGCCCAGGGAGCGGGTAAAGGGAACACTGAAGCTTTCTTT

d_call: -
j_call: TRBJ2-5
clone_size: -
v_call: TRBV5-5
cdr3_aa: CASSLVYPGETQYF
cdr3_nt: TGTGCCAGCAGCTTGGTCTACCCAGGGGAGACCCAGTACTTC

d_call: TRBD2
j_call: TRBJ2-1
clone_size: -
v_call: TRBV6-1
cdr3_aa: CASSEWSWALAGDFNEQFF
cdr3_nt: TGTGCCAGCAGTGAATGGTCTTGGGCGCTAGCGGGAGACTTCAATGAGCAGTTCTTC

d_call: TRBD1
j_call: TRBJ2-1
clone_size: -
v_call: TRBV28
cdr3_aa: CASSSGQGQRNEQFF
cdr3_nt: TGTGCCAGCAGTTCCGGACAGGGGCAAAGGAATGAGCAGTTCTTC

d_call: TRBD2
j_call: TRBJ2-3
clone_size: -
v_call: TRBV28
cdr3_aa: CASSLRTSGSIDTQYF
cdr3_nt: TGTGCCAGCAGTTTAAGGACTAGCGGGAGCATAGATACGCAGTATTTT

d_call: TRBD1
j_call: TRBJ2-7
clone_size: -
v_call: TRBV7-6
cdr3_aa: CASSFAGQDYEQYF
cdr3_nt: TGTGCCAGCAGCTTCGCAGGACAGGACTACGAGCAGTACTTC

d_call: TRBD2
j_call: TRBJ2-7
clone_size: -
v_call: TRBV14
cdr3_aa: CASSQGLAGFIYEQYF
cdr3_nt: TGTGCCAGCAGCCAAGGATTAGCGGGGTTTATCTACGAGCAGTACTTC

d_call: -
j_call: TRBJ2-1
clone_size: -
v_call: TRBV5-6
cdr3_aa: CASSLSSEQFF
cdr3_nt: TGTGCCAGCAGCTTGTCCAGTGAGCAGTTCTTC

d_call: -
j_call: TRBJ1-2
clone_size: -
v_call: TRBV19
cdr3_aa: CASRPRWGTNYGYTF
cdr3_nt: TGTGCCAGTAGGCCCCGGTGGGGAACTAACTATGGCTACACCTTC

d_call: -
j_call: TRBJ2-3
clone_size: -
v_call: TRBV6-1
cdr3_aa: CASRQATTDTQYF
cdr3_nt: TGTGCCAGCAGACAGGCCACCACAGATACGCAGTATTTT

d_call: -
j_call: TRBJ1-2
clone_size: -
v_call: TRBV28
cdr3_aa: CASSLPQQGSGLNYGYTF
cdr3_nt: TGTGCCAGCAGTTTGCCCCAGCAGGGTTCGGGTCTAAATTATGGCTACACCTTC

d_call: TRBD2
j_call: TRBJ2-2
clone_size: -
v_call: TRBV5-1
cdr3_aa: CASSRTSGSTGELFF
cdr3_nt: TGCGCCAGCAGCAGGACTAGCGGGAGCACCGGGGAGCTGTTTTTT

d_call: -
j_call: TRBJ2-3
clone_size: -
v_call: TRBV7-9
cdr3_aa: CASSFPVRDLTDTQYF
cdr3_nt: TGTGCCAGCAGCTTCCCGGTCCGGGACCTCACAGATACGCAGTATTTT

d_call: TRBD2
j_call: TRBJ2-1
clone_size: -
v_call: TRBV28
cdr3_aa: CASPPGLAGIPTYNEQFF
cdr3_nt: TGTGCCAGCCCTCCGGGACTAGCGGGAATTCCCACATACAATGAGCAGTTCTTC

d_call: TRBD1
j_call: TRBJ2-1
clone_size: -
v_call: TRBV27
cdr3_aa: CASSSRQGAMVYEQFF
cdr3_nt: TGTGCCAGCAGTTCCCGACAGGGGGCAATGGTTTATGAGCAGTTCTTC

d_call: TRBD2
j_call: TRBJ2-7
clone_size: -
v_call: TRBV19
cdr3_aa: CASSRILAGDHEQYF
cdr3_nt: TGTGCCAGTAGTAGAATATTAGCGGGAGATCACGAGCAGTACTTC

d_call: TRBD2
j_call: TRBJ2-7
clone_size: -
v_call: TRBV28
cdr3_aa: CASSHSSGRLHEQYF
cdr3_nt: TGTGCCAGCAGTCATTCTAGCGGGAGACTCCACGAGCAGTACTTC

d_call: -
j_call: TRBJ2-1
clone_size: -
v_call: TRBV10-2
cdr3_aa: CATKRDGPNEQFF
cdr3_nt: TGCGCCACCAAAAGGGACGGCCCCAATGAGCAGTTCTTC

d_call: TRBD2
j_call: TRBJ2-1
clone_size: -
v_call: TRBV30
cdr3_aa: CAWRGLAVAEQFF
cdr3_nt: TGTGCCTGGAGGGGACTAGCGGTAGCTGAGCAGTTCTTC

d_call: -
j_call: TRBJ1-4
clone_size: -
v_call: TRBV4-3
cdr3_aa: CASSQASNNEKLFF
cdr3_nt: TGCGCCAGCAGCCAAGCGAGTAATAATGAAAAACTGTTTTTT

d_call: TRBD1
j_call: TRBJ2-7
clone_size: -
v_call: TRBV7-6
cdr3_aa: CASSDPGTGYEQYF
cdr3_nt: TGTGCCAGCAGCGATCCCGGGACAGGCTACGAGCAGTACTTC

d_call: TRBD2
j_call: TRBJ2-3
clone_size: -
v_call: TRBV9
cdr3_aa: CASSVGASGIASTDTQYF
cdr3_nt: TGTGCCAGCAGCGTCGGCGCTAGCGGGATAGCTAGCACAGATACGCAGTATTTT

d_call: TRBD1
j_call: TRBJ2-7
clone_size: -
v_call: TRBV11-2
cdr3_aa: CASSRSGTGMGEQYF
cdr3_nt: TGTGCCAGCAGCCGGTCCGGGACAGGGATGGGCGAGCAGTACTTC

d_call: -
j_call: TRBJ2-1
clone_size: -
v_call: TRBV6-1
cdr3_aa: CASSDHSRLHNEQFF
cdr3_nt: TGTGCCAGCAGTGACCACTCCCGCCTCCACAATGAGCAGTTCTTC

d_call: TRBD2
j_call: TRBJ2-1
clone_size: -
v_call: TRBV18
cdr3_aa: CASSPPGTSGYNEQFF
cdr3_nt: TGTGCCAGCTCACCACCGGGGACTAGCGGCTACAATGAGCAGTTCTTC

d_call: TRBD1
j_call: TRBJ1-4
clone_size: -
v_call: TRBV28
cdr3_aa: CASTLGQGAYEKLFF
cdr3_nt: TGTGCCAGCACACTGGGACAGGGGGCGTATGAAAAACTGTTTTTT

d_call: TRBD2
j_call: TRBJ2-1
clone_size: once
v_call: TRBV15
cdr3_aa: CATSREAGATMREQFF
cdr3_nt: TGTGCCACCAGCAGGGAAGCGGGAGCTACAATGAGGGAGCAGTTCTTC

d_call: -
j_call: TRBJ2-5
clone_size: -
v_call: TRBV5-8
cdr3_aa: CASSSRQTGPQETQYF
cdr3_nt: TGTGCCAGCAGCTCACGCCAAACAGGTCCCCAAGAGACCCAGTACTTC

d_call: -
j_call: TRBJ1-2
clone_size: -
v_call: TRBV5-4
cdr3_aa: CASSLGAGSSDYGYTF
cdr3_nt: TGTGCCAGCAGCTTGGGTGCGGGGAGTTCGGACTATGGCTACACCTTC

d_call: TRBD1
j_call: TRBJ2-7
clone_size: -
v_call: TRBV28
cdr3_aa: CASSFIGQVSYEQYF
cdr3_nt: TGTGCCAGCAGTTTCATCGGACAGGTCTCCTACGAGCAGTACTTC

d_call: TRBD2
j_call: TRBJ2-2
clone_size: few
v_call: TRBV29-1
cdr3_aa: CSVGTLAGLNTGELFF
cdr3_nt: TGCAGCGTTGGGACACTAGCGGGCCTGAACACCGGGGAGCTGTTTTTT

d_call: -
j_call: TRBJ1-5
clone_size: -
v_call: TRBV11-2
cdr3_aa: CASSLSPASNQPQHF
cdr3_nt: TGTGCCAGCAGCTTAAGTCCGGCTAGCAATCAGCCCCAGCATTTT

d_call: -
j_call: TRBJ2-1
clone_size: -
v_call: TRBV11-2
cdr3_aa: CASSIGATRNEQFF
cdr3_nt: TGTGCCAGCAGCATAGGGGCCACACGCAATGAGCAGTTCTTC

d_call: -
j_call: TRBJ2-7
clone_size: -
v_call: TRBV6-1
cdr3_aa: CASGVEQYF
cdr3_nt: TGTGCCAGCGGCGTCGAGCAGTACTTC

d_call: TRBD1
j_call: TRBJ2-7
clone_size: -
v_call: TRBV7-8
cdr3_aa: CASRLTGTGNEQYF
cdr3_nt: TGTGCCAGCAGGCTGACCGGGACAGGAAACGAGCAGTACTTC

d_call: -
j_call: TRBJ2-1
clone_size: once
v_call: TRBV30
cdr3_aa: CAWRGDPTHTGEQFF
cdr3_nt: TGTGCCTGGCGAGGCGACCCGACACATACTGGTGAGCAGTTCTTC